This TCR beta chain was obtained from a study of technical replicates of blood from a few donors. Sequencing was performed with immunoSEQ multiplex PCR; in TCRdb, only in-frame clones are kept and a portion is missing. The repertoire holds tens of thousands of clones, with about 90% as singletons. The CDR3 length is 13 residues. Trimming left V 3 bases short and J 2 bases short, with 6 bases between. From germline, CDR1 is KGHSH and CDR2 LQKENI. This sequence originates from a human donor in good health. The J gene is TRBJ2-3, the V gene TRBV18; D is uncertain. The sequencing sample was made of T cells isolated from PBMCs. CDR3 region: CASSPGPTDTQYF. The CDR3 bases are TGTGCCAGCTCACCTGGGCCCACAGATACGCAGTATTTT.